This record covers a single TCR beta chain. It lacks a known antigen. No qualities accompany the bases; no much larger clone lies one base away. TCR CDR3 regions were amplified from genomic DNA by multiplex PCR using the deep immunoSEQ assay. For each cell subset, the extracted genomic DNA was distributed evenly across all wells of several immunoSEQ 96-well plates, and each plate served as one replicate. For sorted subsets, approximately 200 ng of genomic DNA, equivalent to some 30,000 T cell genomes, went into each replicate PCR. The purified libraries were quantified using a Qubit 3.0 fluorometer, sized with a Bioanalyzer 2100, and then quantified again using the KAPA Library Quantification kit. Every immunoSEQ 96-well plate was sequenced on a separate single-read 150-cycle Illumina NextSeq 550 flow cell. In the source study's methods: The immunoSEQ output contained only junctional sequences without quality scores, so filtering could not match that applied to full-length reads. Sequences were annotated with PyIR, a Python wrapper for IgBLAST v1.9, and V/J genes and CDR3 were assigned using IMGT germline references. Reads were filtered out if the reads had weak V/J assignments (E-value above 1e-6), no CDR3, stop codons, out-of-frame junctions, or ambiguous translated residues. V3J clonotypes were defined as sequences sharing the same inferred V gene, J gene, and CDR3 amino acid sequence. Percentage overlap between repertoires was calculated by dividing the number of shared unique clonotypes by the size of the smaller repertoire. Three approaches were used to assess repertoire richness: RTK rarefaction, the Chao1 estimator, and Recon v2.1 estimates of unobserved clonotypes. For all TCRbeta clonotypes obtained by the gDNA method from four donors, generation probabilities were computed with OLGA. TCRdb holds this immuneACCESS table with in-frame rearrangements only. Some clones are missing; in checked studies, unresolved V genes explain under half, and the rest has no known cause. D and trimming were read from the DNA, whereas the V and J calls and clone size are those reported in that table. The sample contains some 2,400,000 clones, approximately 94% of them found a single time. Of the sample, over 0.1% falls within the top ten clones.

These data come from a study of shared clonotypes between healthy human individuals (dated by TCRdb to 2020 to 2022). Describing the broader study: The cohort included three men and two women between 18 and 49 years of age. Different laboratories and diverse techniques were used to prepare libraries and sequence TCR repertoires, to increase sequencing depth and limit assay-specific biases. To estimate repertoire size and how much clonotypes are shared between individuals, the study performed deep sequencing of blood TCR repertoires from five healthy adults. Per donor, three plates each were used for CD4 naive and CD4 memory, two for CD8 naive, and one for CD8 memory. Leukapheresis yielded between about 0.85 and 10 billion PBMCs per donor.

Relative to germline, V is 1 base shorter and J is 2 bases shorter, with 11 bases between their ends. Spanning cysteine to phenylalanine, the CDR3 consists of 15 amino acids. CDR3 DNA is the only sequence kept; it has 45 bases, read in frame from the first base. For CDR1 and CDR2, the germline V gene lists MGHRA and YSYEKL. What the study reported, not specific to this receptor: Based on pairwise subsampling, the degree of clonotype sharing among donors was expected to be affected by sequencing depth. Even with the large sequencing depth, rarefaction of the sorted-subset datasets indicated that sequencing was incomplete. The small number of donors limited the genetic and exposure-history diversity represented. Sampling was restricted to blood, and TCR repertoires in tissues likely differ from the TCR repertoires found in blood. Naive subsets generally had larger estimated clonotype richness than memory subsets did. Sharing across a few donors was observed for approximately 5% of naive CD4, over 3% of naive CD8, 2% to 2.5% of memory CD4, and less than 0.45% of memory CD8 clonotypes. Compared with non-shared clonotypes, the clonotypes found in all four sorted-subset donors had higher generation probabilities.

Donors were healthy HIV-negative adults with no recently reported acute infections or vaccinations. Only Caucasian adults living in Nashville, Tennessee, USA were represented among the donors. Magnetic negative selection was used to enrich CD4+ T cells, after which naive cells were positively selected on CD45RA and the negative fraction became the memory subset. Blood was obtained by leukapheresis, after which PBMCs were separated by Ficoll-Histopaque density gradient centrifugation and cryopreserved in liquid nitrogen vapor phase. Purity and quantity of every magnetically sorted T cell population were checked by analytical flow cytometry. Genomic DNA was isolated from each sorted fraction and quantified by UV absorbance on a Nanodrop 2000c.

The receptor was derived from a man younger than 35 in good health. The sample consisted of naive CD4+ T cells sorted from blood. Reading the label with the study, this specimen's cell subset or site is: CD45RA+ positively selected. The V gene is TRBV4-1 and the J gene is TRBJ1-1; TRBD1 is perhaps the D gene, given 6 matching bases. At the DNA level, the sequence is TGCGCCAGCAGCCAAGGGGGGGGCAGTAACACTGAAGCTTTCTTT. Protein translation: CASSQGGGSNTEAFF.